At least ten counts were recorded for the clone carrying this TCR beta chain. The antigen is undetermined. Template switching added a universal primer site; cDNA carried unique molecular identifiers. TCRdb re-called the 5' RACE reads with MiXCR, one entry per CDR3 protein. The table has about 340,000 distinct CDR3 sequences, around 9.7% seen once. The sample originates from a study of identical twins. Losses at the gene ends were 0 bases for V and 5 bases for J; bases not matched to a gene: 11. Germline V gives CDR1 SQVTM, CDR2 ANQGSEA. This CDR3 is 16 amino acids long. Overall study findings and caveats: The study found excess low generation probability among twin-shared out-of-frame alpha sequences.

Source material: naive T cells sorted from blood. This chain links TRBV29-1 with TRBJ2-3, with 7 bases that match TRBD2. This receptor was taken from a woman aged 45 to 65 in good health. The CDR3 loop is CSVEDLPWTSLDTQYF. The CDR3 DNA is TGCAGCGTTGAAGACTTACCTTGGACTAGTTTAGATACGCAGTATTTT.